This T cell receptor beta chain derives from a study of radiation and T cells in renal cell carcinoma (dated by TCRdb to about 2020). Regarding the complete study: In total, roughly 51 samples underwent TCR beta sequencing: some 25 tumors plus 27 peripheral blood samples. Across all 53 samples, over 4,000,000 unique CDR3 nucleotide sequences encoding 2,658,974 unique CDR3 amino acid sequences were identified.

Paper-wide results and their limitations: TCR clonality was higher in irradiated tumors than in controls, as the top 100 clonotypes made up an average of around 54% of the repertoire in irradiated tumors compared with 43% in nephrectomy-only tumors. A greater number of dominant CDR3 motifs was detected in irradiated tumors than in control tumors, and a larger share of the repertoire was occupied by these motifs in irradiated tumors than in control tumors. Intratumoral heterogeneity went uncaptured because the only tumor material available was small regions of 0.9 to 1 g. With a single-armed trial design, the study had no way to address how radiation dose or scheduling affects the TCR repertoire.

As regards this clone: Its antigen has not been determined. Base qualities were left out, and no much larger clone turns up one base away.

The time point label on this specimen signifies: tumor resected at nephrectomy. The treatment or condition label corresponds to: treatment-naive control, cytoreductive nephrectomy. Control tumors came from treatment-naive renal cell carcinoma patients who underwent cytoreductive nephrectomy without prior radiation. Every patient had renal cell carcinoma of clear cell pathology. Control tumors used for TCR sequencing were obtained from a handful of females and around 11 males (median age about 50 years, range roughly 35 to 85) and were resected from the early 2010s to the mid-2010s. Tumors were dissociated mechanically, digested with collagenase/hyaluronidase at 37 degrees C, processed in gentleMACS C tubes, and stored in liquid nitrogen. Genomic DNA for TCR sequencing was prepared using the QIAamp DNA Blood Mini Kit (Qiagen). Only samples passing all quality control checks were included in the analyses.

TCR beta libraries were generated from genomic DNA with the immunoSEQ kit, following the manufacturer's recommendations. Library preparation used a first multiplex PCR with proprietary primers, then a second PCR adding unique barcodes, with bead cleanups after each round. Each sample batch included a kit-provided positive control reaction and a negative control reaction. The final libraries were assessed on an Agilent 4200 TapeStation D1000 ScreenTape, pooled by volume, and quantified by qPCR. An Illumina NextSeq500 fitted with a MidOutput 150-cycle cartridge performed the sequencing, running 156 Read1 cycles and 15 Index1 cycles with the kit's custom primers. The pooled library was loaded at approximately 1 pM, with a roughly 18% PhiX control spiked in. As for how the authors treated the data: Vendor-processed data were analyzed in R, with a clonotype defined as all T cells sharing the same CDR3 nucleotide sequence. In the clone abundance analyses, frequencies were normalized to the 10,000 most abundant clones in each sample. Public T cell clones, which averaged fewer than five per sample, were removed prior to analysis. Dominant motif analysis used ImmunoMap with the PAM10 matrix, gap penalty 30 and homology threshold 0.3; motifs with cumulative frequency at least 0.01 counted as dominant. The clones in this table, taken by TCRdb from immuneACCESS, are in-frame only. Not every clone is retained; where verified, under half of the shortfall comes from an unresolved V gene, and the cause of the rest is unknown. The D gene and trimming were derived from the DNA, and the V and J assignments and clone size from that table. The sample profile shows more than 15,000 clones; approximately 62% of them were found once. Clones ranked in the top ten supply around a third of the sample.

The CDR1 and CDR2 encoded by the germline V gene are ENHRY and SYGVKD. From its cysteine to its phenylalanine, the CDR3 spans 13 amino acids. The CDR3 DNA has 39 bases and is translated from base 1. V drops 10 bases and J drops 3 bases, leaving 15 bases in between. This sample comprised tumor tissue, obtained from a patient whose treatment was nephrectomy without radiotherapy. The chain is assembled from TRBV10-3 and TRBJ2-5; the D gene is possibly TRBD1, with 6 bases matching. The clonotype comes from a man in his fifties or sixties with renal cell carcinoma. CDR3 reads: CASSRTAEETQYF. The bases are TGTGCCAGCTCTAGGACAGCCGAAGAGACCCAGTACTTC.